This T cell receptor (beta chain) emerged from a study of cytomegalovirus exposure and HLA in healthy donors. Study at large: Earlier findings included roughly 120 million unique TCR beta sequences obtained from approximately 170 million T cells.

PCR involved 60 Vbeta and 13 Jbeta primers. Here immunoSEQ multiplex PCR was the method, and the copy in TCRdb shows in-frame clones only, minus some. Of 90,000 to 110,000 clones listed, more than 60% were seen once; the top ten hold approximately 8.6%. As regards this clone: What it recognizes is unknown.

Study observations and caveats: The productive fraction for most TCR beta V segments was about 90% or about 30% in an earlier analysis. DRB1 had the most TCR associations and HLA-C the fewest, a later analysis found, with rates varying by HLA locus. An observed cluster of highly shared sequence variants was recorded as a likely sequencing artifact.

The ends lost 5 bases at V and 4 bases at J; junction bases unmatched: 4. Germline V gene data show CDR1 as SGHNT and CDR2 as YENEEA. The CDR3 runs to 14 residues. The sample comprised PBMCs. This clonotype originated in a middle-aged woman in good health and CMV-seropositive. V usage is TRBV11-3 and J usage is TRBJ2-7; 11 positions match TRBD2. CDR3 DNA: TGTGCCAGCAGCCCGCTAGCGGGAGGTTACGAGCAGTACTTC. Residues: CASSPLAGGYEQYF.